The clone carrying this T cell receptor beta chain was detected a few times. Its specificity is not known. This sample is part of a study of PD-1 blockade in classical Hodgkin lymphoma. Findings of the study overall: CD4+ TCR diversity, unlike CD8+, climbed significantly by C4D1.

The CDR3 extends over 14 amino acids. From germline, CDR1 is LNHDA and CDR2 SQIVND (reference sequence). V lost 4 bases to trimming and J lost 9 bases; unmatched junction nucleotides: 6. Exposure to brentuximab vedotin varied, and each patient had relapsed following autologous stem cell transplantation. Patients showed best responses of complete response, partial response or progressive disease. This table comes from immunoSEQ multiplex PCR, and its TCRdb copy is limited to in-frame clones, with some not included. The repertoire includes 23,000 or so clones, 80% to 90% of them detected once, and more than 8% sits in the top ten.

The sample in question was peripheral blood mononuclear cells (PBMCs), obtained before the second cycle of nivolumab. This TCR was recovered from a human donor with classical Hodgkin lymphoma. This chain uses TRBV19 with TRBJ1-6; 7 nucleotides align to TRBD1. CDR3: CASSNYRGGSPLHF. The CDR3 nucleotides are TGTGCCAGTAGTAATTACAGGGGAGGTTCACCCCTCCACTTT. Combining the CDR3 with reference TRBV19 and TRBJ1-6 gives the whole variable domain DGGITQSPKYLFRKEGQNVTLSCEQNLNHDAMYWYRQDPGQGLRLIYYSQIVNDFQKGDIAEGYSVSREKKESFPLTVTSAQKNPTAFYLCASSNYRGGSPLHFGNGTRLTVT.